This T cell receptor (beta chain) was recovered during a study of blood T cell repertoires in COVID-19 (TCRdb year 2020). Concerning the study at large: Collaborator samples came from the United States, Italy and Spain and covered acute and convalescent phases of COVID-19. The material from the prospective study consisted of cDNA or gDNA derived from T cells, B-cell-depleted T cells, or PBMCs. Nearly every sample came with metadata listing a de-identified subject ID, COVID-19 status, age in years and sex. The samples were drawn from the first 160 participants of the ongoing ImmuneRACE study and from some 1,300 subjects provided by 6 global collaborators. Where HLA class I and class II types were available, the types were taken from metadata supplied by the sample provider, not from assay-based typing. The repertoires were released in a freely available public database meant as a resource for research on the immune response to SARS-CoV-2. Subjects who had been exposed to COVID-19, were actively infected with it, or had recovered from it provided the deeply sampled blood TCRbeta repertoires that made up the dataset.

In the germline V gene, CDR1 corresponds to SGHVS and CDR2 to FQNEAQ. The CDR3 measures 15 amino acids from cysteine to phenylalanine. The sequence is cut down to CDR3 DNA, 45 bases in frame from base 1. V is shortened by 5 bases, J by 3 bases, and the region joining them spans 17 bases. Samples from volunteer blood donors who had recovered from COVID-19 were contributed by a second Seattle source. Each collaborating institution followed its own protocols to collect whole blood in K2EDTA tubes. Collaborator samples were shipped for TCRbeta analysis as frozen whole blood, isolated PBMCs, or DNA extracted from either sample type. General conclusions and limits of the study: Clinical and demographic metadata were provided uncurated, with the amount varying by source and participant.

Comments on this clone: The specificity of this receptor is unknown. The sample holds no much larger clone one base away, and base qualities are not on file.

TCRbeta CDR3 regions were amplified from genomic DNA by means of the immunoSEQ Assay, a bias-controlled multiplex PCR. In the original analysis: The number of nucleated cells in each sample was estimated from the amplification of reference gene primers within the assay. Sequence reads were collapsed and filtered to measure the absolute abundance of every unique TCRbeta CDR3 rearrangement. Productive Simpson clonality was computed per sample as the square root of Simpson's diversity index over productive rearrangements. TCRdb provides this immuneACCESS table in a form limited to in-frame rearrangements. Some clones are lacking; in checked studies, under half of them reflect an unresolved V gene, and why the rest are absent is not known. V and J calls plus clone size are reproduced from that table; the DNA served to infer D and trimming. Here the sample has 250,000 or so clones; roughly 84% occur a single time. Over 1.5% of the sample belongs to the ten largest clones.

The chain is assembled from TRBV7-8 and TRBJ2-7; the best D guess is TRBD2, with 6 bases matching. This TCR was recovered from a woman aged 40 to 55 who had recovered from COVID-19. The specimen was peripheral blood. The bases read TGTGCCAGCAGCCCCCGAAGTAGCGGAGACTACGAGCAGTACTTC. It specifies CASSPRSSGDYEQYF.